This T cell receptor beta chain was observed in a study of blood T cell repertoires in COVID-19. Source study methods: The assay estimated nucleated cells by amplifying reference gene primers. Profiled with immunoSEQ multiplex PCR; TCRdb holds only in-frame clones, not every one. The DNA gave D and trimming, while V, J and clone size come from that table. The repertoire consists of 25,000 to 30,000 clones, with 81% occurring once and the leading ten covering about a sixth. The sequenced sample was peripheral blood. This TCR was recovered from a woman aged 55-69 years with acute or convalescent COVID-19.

The CDR3 DNA sequence: TGTGCCAGCTCACCCCCACAGGGACGGGGTGAGCAGTTCTTC. It encodes CASSPPQGRGEQFF. V is TRBV18 and J is TRBJ2-1; perhaps TRBD1 as D (6 bases). Trimming stripped 3 bases from V and 9 bases from J, with 15 bases between. CDR3 length: 14 residues. CDR1 and CDR2 (germline): KGHSH, LQKENI.